The TCR beta chain under discussion was sequenced for a study of blood T cell repertoires in COVID-19. Overall study: COVID-19 samples, acute and convalescent, were from the United States, Italy and Spain. Nucleic acid was either cDNA or gDNA, and it came from T cells, B-cell-depleted T cells, or PBMCs.

CDR1 KGHSH and CDR2 LQKENI come from the germline V gene. The CDR3 covers 14 residues. The V end lost 3 bases, the J end lost 3 bases, and 12 bases lay between the germline ends. How the authors handled the data: The authors estimated nucleated cell counts from reference gene primer amplification. Repertoires were generated with immunoSEQ multiplex PCR, while TCRdb's copy carries only in-frame clones and drops some. Clonal size and the V and J genes are those of that table, whereas D and trimming came from the DNA. The table shows 75,000 to 100,000 clones, with around 88% occurring only once. This clonotype was sampled from a woman older than 75 with acute or convalescent COVID-19. The V call is TRBV18, the J call TRBJ2-7, with a weak D call TRBD2 (7 bases). The source material was peripheral blood. The CDR3 loop reads CASSPEGGSYEQYF. CDR3 nucleotide sequence: TGTGCCAGCTCACCGGAGGGGGGGAGCTACGAGCAGTACTTC.